These 32 T cell receptor beta chains share one sample of origin, sequenced in a study of cytomegalovirus exposure and HLA in healthy donors. 13 Jbeta primers and 60 Vbeta primers were used for the PCR. Produced via immunoSEQ multiplex PCR; TCRdb's table is partial and in-frame only. The sample includes some 65,000 clones, 62% of them seen just once. Sequenced material: PBMCs. The receptors come from a man aged 25 to 40 in good health and CMV-seronegative.

The V and J genes are TRBV7-9 and TRBJ2-1; 9 nucleotides match TRBD1. The CDR3 has 16 residues. The V and J ends lost 5 bases and 2 bases, in that order; junction bases with no gene match: 7. CDR1 and CDR2 (germline): SEHNR, FQNEAQ (reference sequence). Here the CDR3 reads CASSGSGTGTYNEQFF. CDR3 nucleotide sequence: TGTGCCAGCAGCGGATCCGGGACAGGGACCTACAATGAGCAGTTCTTC.

The V call is TRBV18, the J call TRBJ2-3; D unresolved. The CDR3 totals 14 residues. Germline CDR1 is KGHSH and CDR2 is LQKENI. V was pared by 8 bases and J by 1 base, with 13 bases between. CDR3 bases: TGTGCCAGCCGACACGAGTCGGGCACAGATACGCAGTATTTT. Translated, it gives CASRHESGTDTQYF.

This clone was found a few times. This rearrangement joins TRBV6-1 to TRBJ1-4; 7 nucleotides match TRBD1. V lost 7 bases to trimming and J lost 4 bases; unmatched junction nucleotides: 6. The CDR3 extends over 14 amino acids. The germline V gene has CDR1 MNHNS and CDR2 SASEGT. The CDR3 sequence: CASTPRDSNEKLFF. As DNA, the CDR3 is TGTGCCAGCACCCCTAGGGACAGTAATGAAAAACTGTTTTTT.

The V and J genes are TRBV7-9 and TRBJ2-5; 9 nucleotides match TRBD1. After removal of 3 bases from V and 3 bases from J, the junction contained 2 bases not matched to a gene. Germline values: CDR1 SEHNR, CDR2 FQNEAQ (reference sequence). The CDR3 has 14 residues. The CDR3 nucleotides read TGTGCCAGCAGCTTCACAGGGGGCAAAGAGACCCAGTACTTC. It is translated as CASSFTGGKETQYF. The full variable domain, in which reference TRBV7-9 and TRBJ2-5 provide the parts outside the CDR3, is DTGVSQNPRHKITKRGQNVTFRCDPISEHNRLYWYRQTLGQGPEFLTYFQNEAQLEKSRLLSDRFSAERPKGSFSTLEIQRTEQGDSAMYLCASSFTGGKETQYFGPGTRLLVL.

Regarding this clone: This CDR3 is missing its conserved last phenylalanine or tryptophan, likely due to a read error. The chain employs TRBV4-1 and TRBJ1-5, with 7 bases lining up with TRBD1. The CDR3 consists of 16 residues. Germline CDR1 MGHRA, CDR2 YSYEKL. V shed 3 bases and J 0 bases; nucleotides not matched to a gene: 5. The CDR3 protein is CASSHGTDYSNQPQHV. CDR3 nucleotides: TGCGCCAGCAGCCACGGGACAGATTATAGCAATCAGCCCCAGCATGTT.

The chain links TRBV27 to TRBJ1-1; D possibly corresponds to TRBD1 (5 bases). V dropped 5 bases and J dropped 8 bases, with 12 bases sitting between them. There are 12 residues in the CDR3. The germline gives CDR1 MNHEY, CDR2 SMNVEV (reference sequence). This CDR3 reads CASSQTGDEAFF. The CDR3 bases are TGTGCCAGCAGTCAAACGGGGGACGAAGCTTTCTTT.

In its sample, this clone was seen once. J is TRBJ2-7 and V is TRBV30; 12 nucleotides agree with TRBD2. This CDR3 has 16 residues. V lost 5 bases to trimming and J lost 0 bases; unmatched junction nucleotides: 8. Germline values: CDR1 GTSNPN, CDR2 SVGIG (reference sequence). This chain's CDR3 is CAWYPTSGGSSYEQYF. DNA for the CDR3: TGTGCCTGGTATCCGACTAGCGGGGGATCCTCCTACGAGCAGTACTTC.

The CDR3 sequence: CASGPAGGRRETQYF. Written as DNA, the CDR3 is TGTGCCAGCGGTCCAGCGGGGGGCCGGAGAGAGACCCAGTACTTC. The chain recombines TRBV14 with TRBJ2-5, with TRBD2 identical over 9 bases. The CDR3 covers 15 residues. Looked up from germline, CDR1 is SGHDN and CDR2 is FVKESK. J was trimmed by 4 bases and V by 8 bases; bases with no gene match: 11.

This clone was counted only a few times. The gene calls are TRBV7-9 and TRBJ2-5, with TRBD2 identical over 14 bases. CDR3 size: 16 residues. V was pared by 3 bases and J by 3 bases, with 3 bases of the junction left unmatched. Per germline, CDR1 SEHNR and CDR2 FQNEAQ (reference sequence). The CDR3 is CASSLLGLAGEETQYF. DNA of the CDR3: TGTGCCAGCAGCTTGTTGGGACTAGCGGGGGAAGAGACCCAGTACTTC. Full variable domain (missing parts from reference TRBV7-9 and TRBJ2-5): DTGVSQNPRHKITKRGQNVTFRCDPISEHNRLYWYRQTLGQGPEFLTYFQNEAQLEKSRLLSDRFSAERPKGSFSTLEIQRTEQGDSAMYLCASSLLGLAGEETQYFGPGTRLLVL.

The chain recombines TRBV5-8 with TRBJ2-3; weak D call: TRBD1 (6 bases). Trimming took 10 bases from V and 1 from J, leaving 16 bases between them. This CDR3 region has 14 residues. In germline, CDR1 is SGHTS, CDR2 YDEGEE. CDR3 loop: CAGGRGSRTDTQYF. CDR3 DNA sequence: TGTGCCGGGGGTAGGGGGAGTCGCACAGATACGCAGTATTTT.

The J gene is TRBJ1-1, the V gene TRBV20-1; D is unclear. Looked up from germline, CDR1 is DFQATT and CDR2 is SNEGSKA (reference sequence). The CDR3 runs 9 residues. V lost 6 bases and J lost 7, with 6 bases in between. CDR3 DNA sequence: TGCAGTGCGGCTGGTGAAGCTTTCTTT. Its translation: CSAAGEAFF.

The CDR3, as DNA: TGTGCCAGTAGTCCCCCGGGAAAAACAGATACGCAGTATTTT. Translated: CASSPPGKTDTQYF. The V gene is TRBV19, the J gene TRBJ2-3, with D possibly being TRBD2 (5 bases). The CDR3 totals 14 residues. Trimming left V 5 bases short and J 3 bases short, with 12 bases between. Germline V gene sequence: CDR1 LNHDA, CDR2 SQIVND (reference sequence). The variable domain in full, with the rest retrieved from reference TRBV19 and TRBJ2-3, is DGGITQSPKYLFRKEGQNVTLSCEQNLNHDAMYWYRQDPGQGLRLIYYSQIVNDFQKGDIAEGYSVSREKKESFPLTVTSAQKNPTAFYLCASSPPGKTDTQYFGPGTRLTVL.

This clone showed up just a few times. The chain links TRBV27 to TRBJ2-7; D gene uncertain. This CDR3 is built from 13 residues. Trimming shortened V by 2 bases and J by 5 bases, and 10 bases separated the two germline ends. The germline gives CDR1 MNHEY, CDR2 SMNVEV (reference sequence). The DNA for the CDR3 is TGTGCCAGCAGTTTAGGGCAGTACAACGAGCAGTACTTC. It is translated as CASSLGQYNEQYF.

The gene calls are TRBV15 and TRBJ1-1; 8 nucleotides line up with TRBD1. J was trimmed by 5 bases and V by 3 bases; bases with no gene match: 5. Germline CDR1 reads LNHNV; CDR2 reads YYDKDF (reference sequence). This CDR3 is 14 amino acids long. The CDR3 reads CATSRVQGGTEAFF. The DNA of the CDR3 is TGTGCCACCAGCAGGGTACAGGGGGGGACTGAAGCTTTCTTT.

This chain joins TRBV29-1 and TRBJ2-3; 14 bases line up with TRBD2. J lost 0 bases, V lost 1 base, and 9 bases had no gene match. Germline V gene sequence: CDR1 SQVTM, CDR2 ANQGSEA. The CDR3 loop spans 19 amino acids. CDR3 residues: CSVEAQGLAGVSSTDTQYF. CDR3 coding DNA: TGCAGCGTTGAAGCGCAGGGACTAGCGGGGGTTTCTAGCACAGATACGCAGTATTTT.

The chain carries TRBV5-4 and TRBJ2-1; D is unresolved. Trimming stripped 4 bases from V and 5 bases from J, with 25 bases between. The CDR3 loop spans 18 amino acids. CDR1 is SGHNT, CDR2 YYREEE, per germline (reference sequence). CDR3 residues: CASSPQLAISLVNNEQFF. The CDR3 DNA reads TGTGCCAGCAGCCCACAGCTTGCGATAAGCTTGGTCAACAATGAGCAGTTCTTC.

The chain carries TRBV5-6 and TRBJ2-3, with 8 positions matching TRBD2. The junction had 2 bases not matched to a gene; V was cut back by 0 bases and J by 2 bases. CDR1 and CDR2 from the germline V gene are SGHDT and YYEEEE. This CDR3 is built from 15 residues. The CDR3 nucleotides read TGTGCCAGCAGCTTGGAGACTAGCGCCACAGATACGCAGTATTTT. Protein sequence: CASSLETSATDTQYF.

In nucleotides, the CDR3 is TGTGCCAGCAGCCCCTTGGGGACAGGGACTCAGCCCCAGCATTTT. Translated, it gives CASSPLGTGTQPQHF. This chain links TRBV7-2 with TRBJ1-5; 9 bases are shared with TRBD1. The CDR3 sequence is 15 residues long. Per the germline V gene, CDR1 is SGHTA and CDR2 is FQGNSA. The ends lost 5 bases at V and 6 bases at J; junction bases unmatched: 8.

The rearrangement links TRBV9 to TRBJ2-7; maybe TRBD1 (5 bases). The CDR3 totals 14 residues. Trimming left V 4 bases short and J 2 bases short, with 13 bases between. In germline, CDR1 is SGDLS, CDR2 YYNGEE. The chain's CDR3 is CASSPDRPPYEQYF. As DNA, the CDR3 is TGTGCCAGCAGCCCCGACAGACCACCCTACGAGCAGTACTTC.

Comment on this clone: In the same sample, other DNA sequences code for this CDR3. The rearrangement links TRBV6-5 to TRBJ2-7, with 10 bases lining up with TRBD2. Losses at the gene ends were 0 bases for V and 2 bases for J; bases not matched to a gene: 1. The CDR3 spans 15 residues. From germline, CDR1 is MNHEY and CDR2 SVGAGI. This chain's CDR3 is CASSYSSGGAYEQYF. CDR3 coding DNA: TGTGCCAGCAGTTACTCGAGCGGGGGGGCCTACGAGCAGTACTTC.

The rearrangement links TRBV18 to TRBJ1-6; D uncertain. From germline, CDR1 is KGHSH and CDR2 LQKENI. The CDR3 loop spans 15 amino acids. The germline V and J ends were trimmed by 4 bases and 0 bases, with 7 bases remaining between them. This chain's CDR3 is CASSRESSYNSPLHF. The CDR3 region has the DNA TGTGCCAGCTCACGTGAGAGCTCCTATAATTCACCCCTCCACTTT.

V gene TRBV4-2 combines with J gene TRBJ2-5; 7 bases are shared with TRBD1. Losses at the gene ends were 4 bases for V and 5 bases for J; bases not matched to a gene: 13. The CDR3 loop spans 16 amino acids. The germline V gene has CDR1 LGHNA and CDR2 YNFKEQ. The CDR3 bases are TGTGCCAGCAGCCTCAGGCTAGGGGGCGATTTGGAGACCCAGTACTTC. Translated, it gives CASSLRLGGDLETQYF.

This chain joins TRBV19 and TRBJ2-1; 8 nucleotides agree with TRBD1. J was trimmed by 4 bases and V by 6 bases; bases with no gene match: 5. Germline values: CDR1 LNHDA, CDR2 SQIVND (reference sequence). This CDR3 is 14 amino acids long. CDR3 amino acids: CASRGTGTYNEQFF. The CDR3 coding sequence is TGTGCCAGTAGGGGGACAGGCACTTACAATGAGCAGTTCTTC.

This clone was observed a few times. The chain recombines TRBV27 with TRBJ2-7; a weak D match, TRBD1 (6 bases). CDR1 and CDR2 from the germline V gene are MNHEY and SMNVEV (reference sequence). V was clipped by 11 bases and J by 2 bases, with 16 bases between them. The CDR3 totals 13 residues. This CDR3 is CAAMRTDTYEQYF. DNA of the CDR3: TGTGCCGCTATGAGGACAGATACCTACGAGCAGTACTTC.

The chain recombines TRBV4-1 with TRBJ2-5, with D possibly being TRBD2 (7 bases). Trimming took 0 bases from V and 5 from J, leaving 19 bases between them. The CDR3 extends over 17 amino acids. Germline values: CDR1 MGHRA, CDR2 YSYEKL. CDR3 in DNA: TGCGCCAGCAGCCAAGATGCCCTGGCGGGGGCGGGGGAGACCCAGTACTTC. Translation gives CASSQDALAGAGETQYF.

In this sample, this clone turned up once. V and J are TRBV6-6 and TRBJ2-7; 8 bases are shared with TRBD2. J was trimmed by 5 bases and V by 0 bases; bases with no gene match: 3. Germline CDR1 and CDR2: MNHNY and SVGAGI (reference sequence). The CDR3 is 14 amino acids. CDR3 loop: CASSYSSGENEQYF. The DNA of the CDR3 is TGTGCCAGCAGTTACTCTAGCGGGGAAAACGAGCAGTACTTC.

A single count supports this clone. CDR3 sequence (DNA): TGTGCCAGCAGCCGCCTGGGGCTCTTAGGAGAGACCCAGTACTTC. This codes for CASSRLGLLGETQYF. The rearrangement uses TRBV9 and TRBJ2-5, with D perhaps TRBD1 (5 bases). The CDR3 is 15 amino acids. Between the trimmed V and J ends, which lost 4 bases and 4 bases, there was a span of 17 bases. In germline, CDR1 is SGDLS, CDR2 YYNGEE.

By sample share, this clone is medium-sized. This chain links TRBV4-1 with TRBJ2-1; 9 nucleotides align to TRBD1. Germline values: CDR1 MGHRA, CDR2 YSYEKL. The length of the CDR3 is 18 residues. The trim removed 1 base at V and 9 bases at J, leaving 16 bases unmatched. CDR3 residues: CASSQGPSGTGSLGEQFF. As DNA, the CDR3 is TGCGCCAGCAGCCAAGGACCCTCCGGGACAGGGAGTTTAGGTGAGCAGTTCTTC.

CDR3 in DNA: TGTGCCAGCAGTGACTCTAAGGGGGGGTTCGGCTACGAGCAGTACTTC. Amino acids: CASSDSKGGFGYEQYF. The V call is TRBV6-4, the J call TRBJ2-7; a possible D gene is TRBD2 (7 bases). CDR1 MRHNA and CDR2 SNTAGT come from the germline V gene. V was trimmed by 0 bases and J by 3 bases, leaving 15 bases between them. The CDR3 runs to 16 residues.

This clone was seen more than once but under ten times. This rearrangement joins TRBV6-1 to TRBJ1-5; D uncertain. The CDR3 contains 13 residues. Trimming stripped 10 bases from V and 3 bases from J, with 13 bases between. The germline V gene encodes CDR1 MNHNS and CDR2 SASEGT. This CDR3 is CANGEVANQPQHF. As DNA, the CDR3 is TGTGCCAATGGCGAGGTGGCCAATCAGCCCCAGCATTTT.

The chain links TRBV10-3 to TRBJ2-7; D not certain. V was shortened by 2 bases and J by 7 bases, with 12 bases between the two germline ends. Looked up from germline, CDR1 is ENHRY and CDR2 is SYGVKD. This CDR3 is built from 13 residues. The DNA of the CDR3 is TGTGCCATCAGTGAGATGGAGCTACTAGAGCAGTACTTC. This encodes CAISEMELLEQYF.

This clone was counted only a few times. This chain uses TRBV5-1 with TRBJ2-1; perhaps TRBD2 as D (5 bases). The CDR3 consists of 13 residues. The ends were cut back, 4 bases at V and 7 bases at J, with 12 bases in the middle. Germline CDR1 is SGHRS and CDR2 is YFSETQ. In nucleotides, the CDR3 is TGCGCCAGCAGCCCCGGGGTCCGTAATGAGCAGTTCTTC. This sequence encodes CASSPGVRNEQFF. Filled out from reference TRBV5-1 and TRBJ2-1, the complete variable domain reads KAGVTQTPRYLIKTRGQQVTLSCSPISGHRSVSWYQQTPGQGLQFLFEYFSETQRNKGNFPGRFSGRQFSNSRSEMNVSTLELGDSALYLCASSPGVRNEQFFGPGTRLTVL.